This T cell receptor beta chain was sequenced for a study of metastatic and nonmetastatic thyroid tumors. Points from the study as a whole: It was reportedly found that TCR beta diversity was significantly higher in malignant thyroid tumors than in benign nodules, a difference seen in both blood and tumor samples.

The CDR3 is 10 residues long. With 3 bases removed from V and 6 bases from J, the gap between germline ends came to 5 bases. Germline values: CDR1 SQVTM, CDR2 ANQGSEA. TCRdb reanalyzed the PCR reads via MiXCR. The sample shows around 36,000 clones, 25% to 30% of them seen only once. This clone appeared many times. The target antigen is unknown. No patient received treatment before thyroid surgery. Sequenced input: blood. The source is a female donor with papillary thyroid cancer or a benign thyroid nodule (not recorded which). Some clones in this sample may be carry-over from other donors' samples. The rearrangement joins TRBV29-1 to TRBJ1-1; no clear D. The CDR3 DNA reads TGCAGCGTTGAGATATCTGAAGCTTTCTTT. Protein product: CSVEISEAFF. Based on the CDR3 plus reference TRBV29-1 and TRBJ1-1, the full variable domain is SAVISQKPSRDICQRGTSLTIQCQVDSQVTMMFWYRQQPGQSLTLIATANQGSEATYESGFVIDKFPISRPNLTFSTLTVSNMSPEDSSIYLCSVEISEAFFGQGTRLTVV.